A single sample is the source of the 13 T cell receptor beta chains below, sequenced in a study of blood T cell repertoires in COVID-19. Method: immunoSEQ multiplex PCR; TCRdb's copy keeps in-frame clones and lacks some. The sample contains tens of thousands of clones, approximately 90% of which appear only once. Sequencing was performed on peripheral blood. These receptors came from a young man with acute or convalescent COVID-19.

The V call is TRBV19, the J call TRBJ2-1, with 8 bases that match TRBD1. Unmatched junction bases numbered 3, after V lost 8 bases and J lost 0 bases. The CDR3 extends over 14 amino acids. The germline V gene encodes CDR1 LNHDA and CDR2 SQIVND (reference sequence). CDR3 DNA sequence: TGTGCCAGTTCCGGGACAGGCTCCTACAATGAGCAGTTCTTC. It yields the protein CASSGTGSYNEQFF.

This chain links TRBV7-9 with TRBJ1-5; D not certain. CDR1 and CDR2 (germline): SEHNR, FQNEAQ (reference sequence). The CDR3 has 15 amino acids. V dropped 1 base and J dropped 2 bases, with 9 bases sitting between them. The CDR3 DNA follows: TGTGCCAGCAGCTTAGAACAAGCGGGCAATCAGCCCCAGCATTTT. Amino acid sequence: CASSLEQAGNQPQHF.

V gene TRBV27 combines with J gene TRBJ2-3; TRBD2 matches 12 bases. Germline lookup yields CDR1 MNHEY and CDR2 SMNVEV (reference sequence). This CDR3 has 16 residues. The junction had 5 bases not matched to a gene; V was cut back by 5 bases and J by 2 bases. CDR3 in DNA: TGTGCCAGCAGTAAACTAGCGGGGGGACCCACAGATACGCAGTATTTT. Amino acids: CASSKLAGGPTDTQYF.

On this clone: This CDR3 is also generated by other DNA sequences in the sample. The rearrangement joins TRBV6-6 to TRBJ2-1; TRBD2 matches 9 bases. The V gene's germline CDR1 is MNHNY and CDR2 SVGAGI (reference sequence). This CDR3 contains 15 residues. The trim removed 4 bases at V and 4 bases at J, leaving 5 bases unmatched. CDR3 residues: CASSFLAGNYNEQFF. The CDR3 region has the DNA TGTGCCAGCAGTTTTCTAGCGGGAAATTACAATGAGCAGTTCTTC.

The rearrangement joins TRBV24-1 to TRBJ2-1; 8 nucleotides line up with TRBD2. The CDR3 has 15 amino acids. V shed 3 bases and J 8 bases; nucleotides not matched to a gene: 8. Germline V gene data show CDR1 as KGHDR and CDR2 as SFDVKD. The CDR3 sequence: CATSDPRGAMDEQFF. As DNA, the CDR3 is TGTGCCACCAGTGATCCGCGGGGGGCCATGGATGAGCAGTTCTTC.

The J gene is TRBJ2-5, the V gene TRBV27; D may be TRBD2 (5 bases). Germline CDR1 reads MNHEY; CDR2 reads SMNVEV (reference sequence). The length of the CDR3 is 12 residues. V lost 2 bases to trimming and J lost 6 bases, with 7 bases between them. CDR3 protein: CASSLPGKTQYF. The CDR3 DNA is TGTGCCAGCAGTTTACCCGGGAAGACCCAGTACTTC.

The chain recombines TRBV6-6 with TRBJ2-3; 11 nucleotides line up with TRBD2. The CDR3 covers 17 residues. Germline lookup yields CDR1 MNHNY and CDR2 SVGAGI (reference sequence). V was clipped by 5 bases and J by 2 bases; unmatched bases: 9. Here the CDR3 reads CASSPGLAGRPTDTQYF. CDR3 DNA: TGTGCCAGCAGTCCCGGACTAGCGGGTAGACCCACAGATACGCAGTATTTT.

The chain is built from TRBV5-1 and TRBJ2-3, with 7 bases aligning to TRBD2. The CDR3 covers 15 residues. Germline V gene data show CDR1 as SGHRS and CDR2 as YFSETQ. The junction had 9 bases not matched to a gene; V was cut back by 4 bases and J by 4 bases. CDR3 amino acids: CASSLGGKSADTQYF. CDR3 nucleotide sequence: TGCGCCAGCAGCCTGGGAGGGAAGAGTGCAGATACGCAGTATTTT. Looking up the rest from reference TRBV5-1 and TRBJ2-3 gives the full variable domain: KAGVTQTPRYLIKTRGQQVTLSCSPISGHRSVSWYQQTPGQGLQFLFEYFSETQRNKGNFPGRFSGRQFSNSRSEMNVSTLELGDSALYLCASSLGGKSADTQYFGPGTRLTVL.

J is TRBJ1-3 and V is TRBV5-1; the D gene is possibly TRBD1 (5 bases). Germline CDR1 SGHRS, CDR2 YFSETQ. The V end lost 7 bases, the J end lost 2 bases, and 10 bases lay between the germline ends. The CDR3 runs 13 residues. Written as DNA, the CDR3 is TGCGCCAGCCTCTGGGGGGCTGGAAACACCATATATTTT. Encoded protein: CASLWGAGNTIYF.

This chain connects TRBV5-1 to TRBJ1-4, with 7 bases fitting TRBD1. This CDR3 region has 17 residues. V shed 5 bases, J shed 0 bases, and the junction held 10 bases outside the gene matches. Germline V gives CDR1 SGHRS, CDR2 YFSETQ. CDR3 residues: CASRRGTAHATNEKLFF. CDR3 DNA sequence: TGCGCCAGCAGAAGAGGGACAGCTCATGCAACTAATGAAAAACTGTTTTTT.

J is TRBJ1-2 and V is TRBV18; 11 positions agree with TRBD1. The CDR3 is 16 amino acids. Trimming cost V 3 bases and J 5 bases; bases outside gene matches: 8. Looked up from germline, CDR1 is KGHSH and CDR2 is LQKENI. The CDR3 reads CASSPTPGQGGYGYTF. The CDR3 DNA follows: TGTGCCAGCTCACCCACTCCGGGACAGGGGGGGTATGGCTACACCTTC. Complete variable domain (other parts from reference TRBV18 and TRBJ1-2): NAGVMQNPRHLVRRRGQEARLRCSPMKGHSHVYWYRQLPEEGLKFMVYLQKENIIDESGMPKERFSAEFPKEGPSILRIQQVVRGDSAAYFCASSPTPGQGGYGYTFGSGTRLTVV.

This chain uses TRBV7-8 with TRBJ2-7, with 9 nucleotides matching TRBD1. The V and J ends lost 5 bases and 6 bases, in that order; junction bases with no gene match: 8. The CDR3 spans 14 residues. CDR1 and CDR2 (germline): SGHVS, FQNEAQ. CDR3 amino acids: CASSQNRGPLEQYF. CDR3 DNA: TGTGCCAGCAGCCAAAACAGGGGGCCCCTCGAGCAGTACTTC.

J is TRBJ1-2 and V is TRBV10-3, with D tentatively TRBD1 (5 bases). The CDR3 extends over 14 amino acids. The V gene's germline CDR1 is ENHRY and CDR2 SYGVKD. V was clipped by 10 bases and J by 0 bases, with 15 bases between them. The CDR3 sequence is CATRGGNSNYGYTF. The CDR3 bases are TGTGCCACGCGGGGGGGGAATTCTAACTATGGCTACACCTTC.